This TCR beta chain was captured by sequencing in a study of neoadjuvant nivolumab and ipilimumab in lung cancer. V gave up 4 bases and J gave up 0 bases, with 20 bases separating them. This CDR3 spans 17 amino acids. Of note for this clone: Its antigen is undetermined.

The method was immunoSEQ multiplex PCR; TCRdb's version includes in-frame clones alone and lacks a portion of them. This table has fewer than 40,000 clones, about 88% appearing once. Study-wide results and caveats: Higher pretherapy blood TCR richness went with higher resected-tumor richness. Only two of four nivolumab-treated tumors gained richness and clonality by surgery.

V and J are TRBV5-7 and TRBJ2-7; D call uncertain. TRBV5-7 is identified as an open reading frame with a role that is uncertain. The sample in question was peripheral blood, obtained before neoadjuvant nivolumab, alone or with ipilimumab. The TCR was taken from an adult with non-small cell lung cancer. DNA of the CDR3: TGTGCCAGCAGCACATCGCGGACGAGAGGTAGCTCCTACGAGCAGTACTTC. It yields the protein CASSTSRTRGSSYEQYF.